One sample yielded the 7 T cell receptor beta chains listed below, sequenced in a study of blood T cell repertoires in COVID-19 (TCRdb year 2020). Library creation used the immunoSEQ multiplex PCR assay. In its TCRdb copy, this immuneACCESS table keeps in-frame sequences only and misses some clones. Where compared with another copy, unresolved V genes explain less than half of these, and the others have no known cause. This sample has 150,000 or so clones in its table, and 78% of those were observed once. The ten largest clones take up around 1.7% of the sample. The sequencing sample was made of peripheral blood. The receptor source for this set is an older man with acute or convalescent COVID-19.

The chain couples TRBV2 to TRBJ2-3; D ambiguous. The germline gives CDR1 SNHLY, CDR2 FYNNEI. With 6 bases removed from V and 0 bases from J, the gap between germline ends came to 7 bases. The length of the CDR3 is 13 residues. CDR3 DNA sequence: TGTGCCAGCAGACGGTATAGCACAGATACGCAGTATTTT. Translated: CASRRYSTDTQYF.

The CDR3, as DNA: TGTGCCAGCAGCTTAGTAGGGGGAGTCGGGACTGAAGCTTTCTTT. The encoded protein is CASSLVGGVGTEAFF. This chain uses TRBV7-6 with TRBJ1-1, with a possible D match to TRBD1 (6 bases). This CDR3 contains 15 residues. Trimming cost V 1 base and J 5 bases, with 14 bases left between them. Germline V CDR1 and CDR2: SGHVS, FNYEAQ.

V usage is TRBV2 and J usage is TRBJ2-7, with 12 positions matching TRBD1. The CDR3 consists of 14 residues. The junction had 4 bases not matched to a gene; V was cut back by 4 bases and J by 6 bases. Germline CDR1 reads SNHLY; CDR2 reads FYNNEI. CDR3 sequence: CASSAPGQGAEQYV. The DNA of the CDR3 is TGTGCCAGCAGTGCACCGGGACAGGGGGCCGAGCAGTACGTC.

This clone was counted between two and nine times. The CDR3 coding sequence is TGTGCCAGCAGCTTAGTGACAGGGGGCGGAAACACCATATATTTT. Its protein product is CASSLVTGGGNTIYF. The V and J genes are TRBV7-2 and TRBJ1-3, with 10 nucleotides matching TRBD1. The CDR3 length is 15 residues. With V trimmed by 1 base and J by 4 bases, 1 base remained unmatched. Per germline, CDR1 SGHTA and CDR2 FQGNSA.

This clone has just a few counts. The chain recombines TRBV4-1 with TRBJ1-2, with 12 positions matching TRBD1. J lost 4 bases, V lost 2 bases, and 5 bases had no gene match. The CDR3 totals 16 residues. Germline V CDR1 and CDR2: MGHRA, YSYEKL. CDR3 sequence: CASSQTGTGGVYGYTF. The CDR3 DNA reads TGCGCCAGCAGCCAAACCGGGACAGGGGGCGTCTATGGCTACACCTTC.

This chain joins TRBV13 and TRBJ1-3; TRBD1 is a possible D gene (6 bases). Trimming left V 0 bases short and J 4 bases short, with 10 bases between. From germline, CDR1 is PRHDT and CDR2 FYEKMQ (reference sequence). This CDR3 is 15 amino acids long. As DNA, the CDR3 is TGTGCCAGCAGCTTAGGGCGGACAGCCGGAAACACCATATATTTT. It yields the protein CASSLGRTAGNTIYF.

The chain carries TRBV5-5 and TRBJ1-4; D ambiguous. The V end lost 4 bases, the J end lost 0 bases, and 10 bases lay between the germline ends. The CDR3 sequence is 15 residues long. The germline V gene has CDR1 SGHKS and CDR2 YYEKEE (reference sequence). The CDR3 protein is CASSLTAATNEKLFF. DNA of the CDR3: TGTGCCAGCAGCCTAACAGCTGCAACTAATGAAAAACTGTTTTTT.